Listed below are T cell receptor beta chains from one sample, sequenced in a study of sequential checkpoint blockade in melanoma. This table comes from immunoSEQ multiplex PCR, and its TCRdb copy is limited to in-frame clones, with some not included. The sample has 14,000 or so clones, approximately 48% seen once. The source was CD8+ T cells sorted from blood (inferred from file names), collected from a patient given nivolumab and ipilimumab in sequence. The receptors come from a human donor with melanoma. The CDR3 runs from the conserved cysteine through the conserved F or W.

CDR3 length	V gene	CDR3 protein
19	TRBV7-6	CASSPRTSLAGGQTGELFF
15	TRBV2	CASSGTSGGTDTQYF
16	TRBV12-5	CASGSDRAGGVNEQFF
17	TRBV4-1	CASSQDLTSGRYNEQFF
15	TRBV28	CASRPWTGEAYGYTF
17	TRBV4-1	CASSQGQIGTGFYEQFF
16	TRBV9	CASSVADRGLGDTQYF
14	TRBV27	CASSSQGEFYEQYF
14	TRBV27	CASSLHRDNEKLFF
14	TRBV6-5	CASSRDRGITEALF
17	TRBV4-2	CASSQDQSTSYSYEQYF
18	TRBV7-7	CASSLATTGSGSTGELFF
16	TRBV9	CASSVGDSGKLGELFF
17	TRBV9	CASSPTSGGSSYNEQFF
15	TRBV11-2	CASSLRTGGNTEAFF
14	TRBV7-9	CASSLIQGQVEQFF
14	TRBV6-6	CASSSGTATYEQYF
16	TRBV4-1	CASSQDWGPPNEKLFF
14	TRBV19	CASSTGLVNTEAFF
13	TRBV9	CASSVSQNTEAFF
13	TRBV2	CASSLESSYEQYF
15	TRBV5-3	CARRYDSQTNYGYTF
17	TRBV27	CASNPLGGQSTPYEQYF
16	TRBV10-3	CAISDPRTDLRAGYTF
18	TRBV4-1	CASSQDWEEAGGFREQYF
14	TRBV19	CASSIELAGVEQYF
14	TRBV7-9	CASSSGTGTYEQYF
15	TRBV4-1	CASSQDLEIGETQYF
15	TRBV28	CASRYLAGDLYEQYF
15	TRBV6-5	CASSLTGGIGSEAFF
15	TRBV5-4	CASSLGGTAIYGYTF
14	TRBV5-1	CASSYAAGSYEQYF
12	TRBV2	CASSQGVGELFF
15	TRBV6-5	CASSQDRGSTGELFF
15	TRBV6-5	CASSPGLAGLGEQFF
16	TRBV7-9	CASSPLTGSGHQPQHF
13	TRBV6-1	CASSSGGNYGYTF
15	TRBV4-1	CASSHGALGNQPQHF
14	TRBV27	CASRGTAGDYGYTF
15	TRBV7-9	CASSGGHQPTYEQYF
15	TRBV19	CASSVDPGSREKLFF
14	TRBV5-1	CASSLIGPGNTIYF
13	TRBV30	CAGSPGQGYEQYF
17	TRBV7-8	CASSLTVGQGNTGELFF
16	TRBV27	CASSSEPGLLNQPQHF